The clone carrying this TCR beta chain appeared once. Possible read error: a much larger clone is one base away. The sample is drawn from a study of blood T cells in healthy people across ages. Healthy Russian Caucasian donors spanned ages about 6 to 95 years. A second about 7 to 12 cycle PCR used barcoded and J-beta primers. TCRdb re-derived calls from the 5' RACE reads in MiXCR, one entry per CDR3 protein. Here the sample spans roughly 800,000 distinct CDR3 sequences, under 40% being singletons. The length of the CDR3 is 15 residues. Germline lookup yields CDR1 SQVTM and CDR2 ANQGSEA. The sample taken for sequencing was blood. The gene calls are TRBV29-1 and TRBJ2-7, with 12 bases that match TRBD2. The end of the DNA aligns better with TRBJ2-5, so the J call may be wrong. The TCR sequence derives from a man aged 18-30 years in good health. For the CDR3, the DNA is TGCAGCGTTGGGACTAGCGGGACCGCTATGGGGACCCAGTACTTC. As protein: CSVGTSGTAMGTQYF.